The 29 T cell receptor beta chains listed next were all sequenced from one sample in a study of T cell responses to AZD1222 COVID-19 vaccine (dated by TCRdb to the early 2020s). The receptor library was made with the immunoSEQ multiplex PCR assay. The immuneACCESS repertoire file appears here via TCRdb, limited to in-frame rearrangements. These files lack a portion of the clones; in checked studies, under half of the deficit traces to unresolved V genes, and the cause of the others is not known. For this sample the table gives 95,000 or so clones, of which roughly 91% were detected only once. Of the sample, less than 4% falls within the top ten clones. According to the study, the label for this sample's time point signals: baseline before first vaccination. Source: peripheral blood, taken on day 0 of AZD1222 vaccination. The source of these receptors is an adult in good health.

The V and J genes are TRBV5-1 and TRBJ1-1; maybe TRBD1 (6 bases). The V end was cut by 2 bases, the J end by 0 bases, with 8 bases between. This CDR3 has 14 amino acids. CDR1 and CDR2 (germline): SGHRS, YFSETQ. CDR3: CASSFTGMNTEAFF. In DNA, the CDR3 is TGCGCCAGCAGCTTCACAGGGATGAACACTGAAGCTTTCTTT.

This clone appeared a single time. The CDR3: CASSLSAGRGLYGYTF. CDR3 in DNA: TGTGCCAGCAGTTTATCGGCTGGACGGGGCCTCTATGGCTACACCTTC. The rearrangement uses TRBV27 and TRBJ1-2, with a tentative D call TRBD1 (5 bases). The CDR3 extends over 16 amino acids. The germline V and J ends were trimmed by 0 bases and 4 bases, with 15 bases remaining between them. Germline CDR1 reads MNHEY; CDR2 reads SMNVEV (reference sequence).

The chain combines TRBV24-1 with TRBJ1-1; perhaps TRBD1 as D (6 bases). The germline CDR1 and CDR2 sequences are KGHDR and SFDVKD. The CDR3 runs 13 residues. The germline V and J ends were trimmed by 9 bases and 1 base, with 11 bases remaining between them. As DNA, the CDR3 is TGTGCCACCCGACAGGAGGAGAACACTGAAGCTTTCTTT. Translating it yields CATRQEENTEAFF.

The CDR3 reads CASSVEWRAGGTDTQYF. The CDR3 nucleotides are TGTGCCAGCAGCGTAGAATGGCGGGCGGGGGGCACAGATACGCAGTATTTT. The J gene is TRBJ2-3, the V gene TRBV9; 7 nucleotides align to TRBD2. The trim removed 0 bases at V and 1 base at J, leaving 8 bases unmatched. The CDR3 consists of 17 residues. Germline CDR1 and CDR2: SGDLS and YYNGEE.

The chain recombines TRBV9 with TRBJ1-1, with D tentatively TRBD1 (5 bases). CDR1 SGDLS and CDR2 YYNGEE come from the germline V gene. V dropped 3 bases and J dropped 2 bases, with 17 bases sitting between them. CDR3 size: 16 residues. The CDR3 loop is CASSAGNLNFNTEAFF. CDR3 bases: TGTGCCAGCAGCGCAGGGAACCTCAATTTCAACACTGAAGCTTTCTTT. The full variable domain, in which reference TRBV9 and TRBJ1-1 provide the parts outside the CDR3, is DSGVTQTPKHLITATGQRVTLRCSPRSGDLSVYWYQQSLDQGLQFLIQYYNGEERAKGNILERFSAQQFPDLHSELNLSSLELGDSALYFCASSAGNLNFNTEAFFGQGTRLTVV.

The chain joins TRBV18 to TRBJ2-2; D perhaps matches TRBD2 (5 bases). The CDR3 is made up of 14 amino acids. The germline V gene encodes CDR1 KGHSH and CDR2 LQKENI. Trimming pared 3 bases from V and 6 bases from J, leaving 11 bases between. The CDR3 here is CASSPDSASGELFF. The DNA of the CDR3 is TGTGCCAGCTCACCGGACTCGGCGTCCGGGGAGCTGTTTTTT.

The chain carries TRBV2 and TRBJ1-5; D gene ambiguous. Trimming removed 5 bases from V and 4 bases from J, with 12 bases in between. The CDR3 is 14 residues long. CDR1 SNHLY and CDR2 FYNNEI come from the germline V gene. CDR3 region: CASSSGQDNQPQHF. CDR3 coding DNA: TGTGCCAGCAGTTCGGGCCAGGATAATCAGCCCCAGCATTTT. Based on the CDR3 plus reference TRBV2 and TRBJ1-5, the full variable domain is EPEVTQTPSHQVTQMGQEVILRCVPISNHLYFYWYRQILGQKVEFLVSFYNNEISEKSEIFDDQFSVERPDGSNFTLKIRSTKLEDSAMYFCASSSGQDNQPQHFGDGTRLSIL.

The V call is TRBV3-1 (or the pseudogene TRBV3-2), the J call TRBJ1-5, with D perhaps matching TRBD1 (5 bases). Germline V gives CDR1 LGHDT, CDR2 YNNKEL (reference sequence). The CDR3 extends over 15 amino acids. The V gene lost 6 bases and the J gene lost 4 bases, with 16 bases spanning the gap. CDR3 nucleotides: TGTGCCAGCAGAATGTCGGGCGGGGCAAATCAGCCCCAGCATTTT. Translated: CASRMSGGANQPQHF.

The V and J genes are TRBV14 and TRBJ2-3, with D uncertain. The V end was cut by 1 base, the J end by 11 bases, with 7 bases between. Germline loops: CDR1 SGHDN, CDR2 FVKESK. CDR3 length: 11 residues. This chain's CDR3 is CASSQGVMQYF. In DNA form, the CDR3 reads TGTGCCAGCAGCCAAGGGGTGATGCAGTATTTT. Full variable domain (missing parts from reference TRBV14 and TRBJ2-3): EAGVTQFPSHSVIEKGQTVTLRCDPISGHDNLYWYRRVMGKEIKFLLHFVKESKQDESGMPNNRFLAERTGGTYSTLKVQPAELEDSGVYFCASSQGVMQYFGPGTRLTVL.

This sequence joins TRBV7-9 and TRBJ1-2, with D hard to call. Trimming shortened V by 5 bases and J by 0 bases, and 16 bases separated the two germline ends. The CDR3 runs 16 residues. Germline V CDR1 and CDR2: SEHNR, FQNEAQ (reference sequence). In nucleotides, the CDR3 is TGTGCCAGCAGCACAACTTCCCAAAACCCTAACTATGGCTACACCTTC. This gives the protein CASSTTSQNPNYGYTF.

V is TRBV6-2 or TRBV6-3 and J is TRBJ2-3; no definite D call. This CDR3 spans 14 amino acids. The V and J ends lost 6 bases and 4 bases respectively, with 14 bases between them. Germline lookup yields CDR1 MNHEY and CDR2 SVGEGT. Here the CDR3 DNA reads TGTGCCAGCAGCCGCCAGATAGAGGCAGATACGCAGTATTTT. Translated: CASSRQIEADTQYF.

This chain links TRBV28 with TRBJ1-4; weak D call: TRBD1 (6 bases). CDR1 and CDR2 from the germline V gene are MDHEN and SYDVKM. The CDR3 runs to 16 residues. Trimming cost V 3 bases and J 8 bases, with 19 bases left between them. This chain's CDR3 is CASSFIGGKGSEKLFF. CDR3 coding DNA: TGTGCCAGCAGTTTTATAGGGGGAAAGGGGAGCGAAAAACTGTTTTTT. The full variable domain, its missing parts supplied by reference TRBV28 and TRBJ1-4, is DVKVTQSSRYLVKRTGEKVFLECVQDMDHENMFWYRQDPGLGLRLIYFSYDVKMKEKGDIPEGYSVSREKKERFSLILESASTNQTSMYLCASSFIGGKGSEKLFFGSGTQLSVL.

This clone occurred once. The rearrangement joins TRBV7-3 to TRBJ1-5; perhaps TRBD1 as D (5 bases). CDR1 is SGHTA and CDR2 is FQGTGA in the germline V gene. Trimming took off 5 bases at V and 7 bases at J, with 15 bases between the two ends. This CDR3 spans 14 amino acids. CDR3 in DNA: TGTGCCAGCAGCCCGCGCGGGGACCCACAGCCCCAGCATTTT. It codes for CASSPRGDPQPQHF.

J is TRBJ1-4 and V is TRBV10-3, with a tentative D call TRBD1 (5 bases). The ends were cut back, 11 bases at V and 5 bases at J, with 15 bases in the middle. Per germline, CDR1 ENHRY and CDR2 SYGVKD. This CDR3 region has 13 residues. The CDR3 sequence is CAAGGGANEKLFF. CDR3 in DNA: TGTGCCGCCGGGGGAGGGGCAAATGAAAAACTGTTTTTT.

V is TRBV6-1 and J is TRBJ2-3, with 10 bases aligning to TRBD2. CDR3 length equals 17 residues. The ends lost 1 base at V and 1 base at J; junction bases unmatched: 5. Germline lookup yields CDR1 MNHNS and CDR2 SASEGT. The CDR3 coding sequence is TGTGCCAGCAGTGAAGTGGTAGCGGGGGGCGGCACAGATACGCAGTATTTT. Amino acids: CASSEVVAGGGTDTQYF.

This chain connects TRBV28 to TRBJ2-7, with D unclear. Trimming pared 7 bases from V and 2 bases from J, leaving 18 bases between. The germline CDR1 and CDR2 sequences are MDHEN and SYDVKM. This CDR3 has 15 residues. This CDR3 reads CASTDSTSWAYEQYF. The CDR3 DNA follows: TGTGCCAGCACCGACTCCACCTCCTGGGCCTACGAGCAGTACTTC.

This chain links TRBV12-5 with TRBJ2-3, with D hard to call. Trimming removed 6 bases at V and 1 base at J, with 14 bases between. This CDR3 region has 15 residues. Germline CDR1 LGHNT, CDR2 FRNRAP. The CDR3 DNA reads TGTGCTAGTGGCGACCCCGAGGACGGCACAGATACGCAGTATTTT. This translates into CASGDPEDGTDTQYF. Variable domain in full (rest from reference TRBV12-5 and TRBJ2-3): DARVTQTPRHKVTEMGQEVTMRCQPILGHNTVFWYRQTMMQGLELLAYFRNRAPLDDSGMPKDRFSAEMPDATLATLKIQPSEPRDSAVYFCASGDPEDGTDTQYFGPGTRLTVL.

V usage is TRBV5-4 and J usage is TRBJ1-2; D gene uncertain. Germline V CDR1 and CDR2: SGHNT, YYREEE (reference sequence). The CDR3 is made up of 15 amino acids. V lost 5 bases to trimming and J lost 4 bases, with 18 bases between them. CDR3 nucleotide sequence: TGTGCCAGCAGAGTAGGGCAGGCTCGCGGCTATGGCTACACCTTC. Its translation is CASRVGQARGYGYTF.

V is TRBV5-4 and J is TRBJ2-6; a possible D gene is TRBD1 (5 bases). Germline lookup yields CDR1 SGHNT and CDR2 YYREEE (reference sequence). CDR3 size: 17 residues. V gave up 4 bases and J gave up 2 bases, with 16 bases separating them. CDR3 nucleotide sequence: TGTGCCAGCAGCACCCCCAGGGATTCGGCTGGGGCCAACGTCCTGACTTTC. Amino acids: CASSTPRDSAGANVLTF. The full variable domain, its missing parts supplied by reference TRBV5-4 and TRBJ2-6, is ETGVTQSPTHLIKTRGQQVTLRCSSQSGHNTVSWYQQALGQGPQFIFQYYREEENGRGNFPPRFSGLQFPNYSSELNVNALELDDSALYLCASSTPRDSAGANVLTFGAGSRLTVL.

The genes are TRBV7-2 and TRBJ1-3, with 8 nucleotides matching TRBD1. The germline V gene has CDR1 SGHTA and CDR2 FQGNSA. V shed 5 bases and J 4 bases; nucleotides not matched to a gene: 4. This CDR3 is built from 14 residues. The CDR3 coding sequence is TGTGCCAGCAGCGCCAGGGGGCCCGGAAACACCATATATTTT. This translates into CASSARGPGNTIYF.

The CDR3 sequence is CASSFTTDTQYF. The CDR3 DNA reads as TGCGCCAGCAGCTTCACCACAGATACGCAGTATTTT. The chain links TRBV5-1 to TRBJ2-3; D gene ambiguous. The CDR3 loop spans 12 amino acids. Trimming cost V 2 bases and J 2 bases, with 3 bases left between them. Per the germline V gene, CDR1 is SGHRS and CDR2 is YFSETQ.

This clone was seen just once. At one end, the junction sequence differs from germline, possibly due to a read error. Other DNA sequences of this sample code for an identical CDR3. DNA of the CDR3: TGCGCCAGCAGCCACTCGACTGGGGACTACGAACAGTACTTC. This translates into CASSHSTGDYEQYF. The rearrangement joins TRBV4-3 to TRBJ2-7, with TRBD2 matching over 7 bases. Looked up from germline, CDR1 is LGHNA and CDR2 is YSLEER. This CDR3 is 14 amino acids long.

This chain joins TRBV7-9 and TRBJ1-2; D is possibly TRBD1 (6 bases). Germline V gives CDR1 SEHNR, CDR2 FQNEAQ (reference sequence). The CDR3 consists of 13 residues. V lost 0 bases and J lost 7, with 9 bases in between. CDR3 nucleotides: TGTGCCAGCAGCTTAGCAGGGGGAAGTGGCTACACCTTC. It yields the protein CASSLAGGSGYTF.

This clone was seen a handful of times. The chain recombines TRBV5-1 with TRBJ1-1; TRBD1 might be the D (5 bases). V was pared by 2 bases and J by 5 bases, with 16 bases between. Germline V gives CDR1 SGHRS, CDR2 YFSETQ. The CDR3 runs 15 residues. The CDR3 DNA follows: TGCGCCAGCAGCTTCTCGGCAGGGCGGGGAACTGAAGCTTTCTTT. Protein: CASSFSAGRGTEAFF.

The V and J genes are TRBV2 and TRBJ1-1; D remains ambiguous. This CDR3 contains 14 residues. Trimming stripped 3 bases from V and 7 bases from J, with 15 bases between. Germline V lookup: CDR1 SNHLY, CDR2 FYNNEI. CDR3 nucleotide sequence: TGTGCCAGCAGTGATGGACGCCGATCTAGTGAAGCTTTCTTT. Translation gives CASSDGRRSSEAFF.

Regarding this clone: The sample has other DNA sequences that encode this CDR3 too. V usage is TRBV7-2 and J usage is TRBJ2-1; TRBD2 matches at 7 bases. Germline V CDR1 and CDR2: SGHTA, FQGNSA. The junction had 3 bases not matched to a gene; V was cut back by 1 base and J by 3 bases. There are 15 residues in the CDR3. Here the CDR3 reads CASSLVAGDYNEQFF. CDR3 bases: TGTGCCAGCAGCTTAGTGGCGGGGGACTACAATGAGCAGTTCTTC. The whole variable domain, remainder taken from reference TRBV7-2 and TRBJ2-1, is GAGVSQSPSNKVTEKGKDVELRCDPISGHTALYWYRQSLGQGLEFLIYFQGNSAPDKSGLPSDRFSAERTGGSVSTLTIQRTQQEDSAVYLCASSLVAGDYNEQFFGPGTRLTVL.

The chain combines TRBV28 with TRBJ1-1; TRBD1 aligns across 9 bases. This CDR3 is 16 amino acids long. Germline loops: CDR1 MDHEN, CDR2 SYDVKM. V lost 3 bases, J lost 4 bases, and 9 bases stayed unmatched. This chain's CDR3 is CASSLVLRTGATEAFF. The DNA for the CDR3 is TGTGCCAGCAGTTTGGTCCTGCGGACAGGGGCCACTGAAGCTTTCTTT.

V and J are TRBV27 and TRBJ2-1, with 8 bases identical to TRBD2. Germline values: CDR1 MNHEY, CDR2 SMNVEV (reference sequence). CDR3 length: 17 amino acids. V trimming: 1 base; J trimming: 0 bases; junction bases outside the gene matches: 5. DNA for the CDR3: TGTGCCAGCAGTTTATTAGGCGGGGGGTTCTCCTACAATGAGCAGTTCTTC. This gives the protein CASSLLGGGFSYNEQFF.

The CDR3 DNA follows: TGTGCCAGCAGCCAAGATGTAGTGGCCCTAGGGACCATATATTTT. It translates to CASSQDVVALGTIYF. The rearrangement uses TRBV4-2 and TRBJ1-3; D is uncertain. V lost 0 bases to trimming and J lost 10 bases, with 16 bases between them. The CDR3 has 15 amino acids. Per the germline V gene, CDR1 is LGHNA and CDR2 is YNFKEQ.